Listed here are 25 T cell receptor beta chains from one sample, sequenced in a study of T cells in women clearing cervical HPV infection. Data came from immunoSEQ multiplex PCR; TCRdb stores just in-frame clones and leaves some out. Its clone listing holds approximately 33,000 clones. Sequencing was performed on blood buffy coat. Receptors were obtained from a woman between 18 and 70 years old with a cervical HPV16 infection that either progressed to CIN3+ or cleared (not recorded which).

For this clone: The read stops 3 residues short of the end of the CDR3; the missing end is completed from the germline J gene. This chain joins TRBV7-9 and TRBJ2-1, with D perhaps matching TRBD2 (5 bases). The CDR3 covers 14 residues. Per germline, CDR1 SEHNR and CDR2 FQNEAQ (reference sequence). Trimming took 2 bases from V and 6 from J, leaving 11 bases between them. CDR3 protein: CASSLSASSNEQFF. Incomplete CDR3 DNA: TGTGCCAGCAGCTTATCGGCTAGCAGCAATGAG.

As for this clone: Read data end 3 residues before the CDR3 end; the end is taken from the germline J gene. The chain employs TRBV19 and TRBJ1-2, with D possibly TRBD1 on 5 matching bases. The germline V gene encodes CDR1 LNHDA and CDR2 SQIVND (reference sequence). The length of the CDR3 is 15 residues. V lost 2 bases and J 0 bases, leaving 10 bases between the germline ends. This CDR3 is CASSINRIPNYGYTF. CDR3 DNA (partial): TGTGCCAGTAGTATAAACAGGATTCCTAACTATGGC.

Comments on this clone: The missing CDR3 end, 3 residues past where the read stops, is filled in from the germline J gene. The J gene is TRBJ2-7, the V gene TRBV18; 8 nucleotides align to TRBD1. The CDR3 has 14 amino acids. The trim removed 5 bases at V and 6 bases at J, leaving 9 bases unmatched. Germline assignment: CDR1 KGHSH and CDR2 LQKENI. The chain's CDR3 is CASSRGQGAREQYF. The part of the CDR3 DNA that was read is TGTGCCAGCTCAAGGGGTCAGGGGGCGCGCGAG.

Turning to this clone: The CDR3 extends 3 residues past the end of the read, so its final part is completed from the germline J gene. The genes are TRBV11-1 and TRBJ2-7, with TRBD1 identical over 9 bases. CDR1 and CDR2 from the germline V gene are SGHAT and FQDESV (reference sequence). The CDR3 totals 15 residues. Losses at the gene ends were 6 bases for V and 1 base for J; bases not matched to a gene: 7. Partial CDR3 DNA: TGTGCCAGCAGGACAGGGGGACTGGCGTCCTACGAG. Protein sequence: CASRTGGLASYE. The CDR3 in full is CASRTGGLASYEQYF.

The part of the CDR3 DNA that was read is TGTGCCAGCAGCAGAGGAAGCGGGACTAGCGTATACGAG. It codes for CASSRGSGTSVYE. The entire CDR3 protein is CASSRGSGTSVYEQYF. The chain has TRBV5-4 and TRBJ2-7, with TRBD2 identical over 10 bases. The read terminates 3 residues before the CDR3 end, so the remaining end is supplied by the germline J gene. The V gene's germline CDR1 is SGHNT and CDR2 YYREEE (reference sequence). V lost 4 bases and J lost 4; bases outside the gene matches: 11. This CDR3 has 16 residues.

Concerning this clone: From the germline J gene comes the end of the CDR3, since the read stops 3 residues before it. The chain combines TRBV5-5 with TRBJ1-4; D gene uncertain. The CDR3 is made up of 15 amino acids. Trimming shortened V by 0 bases and J by 1 base, and 7 bases separated the two germline ends. In germline, CDR1 is SGHKS, CDR2 YYEKEE (reference sequence). The CDR3 loop reads CASSLGPETNEKLFF. The DNA read from the CDR3 is TGTGCCAGCAGCTTGGGGCCAGAAACTAATGAAAAA.

A remark on this clone: The CDR3 end lies 3 residues beyond the end of the read and is filled in from the germline J gene. The rearrangement uses TRBV2 and TRBJ2-1, with a possible D match to TRBD2 (5 bases). V shed 7 bases and J shed 4 bases, with 14 bases lying between them. The CDR3 spans 14 residues. Looked up from germline, CDR1 is SNHLY and CDR2 is FYNNEI. The CDR3 bases that were read are TGTGCCAGCACCCAAATAGCGTCTTACAATGAG. As protein: CASTQIASYNE. The entire CDR3 protein is CASTQIASYNEQFF.

About this clone: The read ends 3 residues early relative to the CDR3; the germline J gene fills the gap. The chain recombines TRBV2 with TRBJ1-5; TRBD1 might be the D (5 bases). The CDR3 consists of 15 residues. Trimming removed 1 base at V and 4 bases at J, with 11 bases between. Looked up from germline, CDR1 is SNHLY and CDR2 is FYNNEI. CDR3 DNA, as far as it was read: TGTGCCAGCAGTGAAGGGGGGGGTGAAAATCAGCCC. It is translated as CASSEGGGENQP. Given in full, the CDR3 is CASSEGGGENQPQHF.

Worth noting for this clone: The read is 3 residues too short to cover the CDR3 end, so that end is filled in from the germline J gene. The chain employs TRBV7-9 and TRBJ2-2; D gene unclear. The CDR3 contains 13 residues. The germline CDR1 and CDR2 sequences are SEHNR and FQNEAQ (reference sequence). CDR3 in amino acids: CASSPPRANVLFF. CDR3 DNA (partial): TGTGCCAGCAGCCCTCCAAGGGCCAACGTG.

This CDR3 is CAWSEGVSLPWNDYTF. The DNA read from the CDR3 is TGTGCCTGGAGTGAGGGGGTGAGCCTCCCGTGGAACGAC. The chain joins TRBV30 to TRBJ1-2, with D possibly matching TRBD1 (6 bases). The read ends 3 residues early relative to the CDR3; the germline J gene fills the gap. Germline V gene sequence: CDR1 GTSNPN, CDR2 SVGIG (reference sequence). The CDR3 is made up of 16 amino acids.

CDR3 DNA (partial): TGCGCCAGCAGAGTGGGACAGTCGGGGGTCACAGATACG. This translates into CASRVGQSGVTDT. The CDR3 reads in full as CASRVGQSGVTDTQYF. The rearrangement links TRBV5-1 to TRBJ2-3; TRBD1 is a possible D gene (7 bases). Read sequence stops 3 residues before the CDR3 end, and the germline J gene provides the missing end. Germline V gene data show CDR1 as SGHRS and CDR2 as YFSETQ. The CDR3 has 16 residues. Trimming took off 5 bases at V and 2 bases at J, with 18 bases between the two ends. Using reference TRBV5-1 and TRBJ2-3 for the parts outside the CDR3, the full variable domain is KAGVTQTPRYLIKTRGQQVTLSCSPISGHRSVSWYQQTPGQGLQFLFEYFSETQRNKGNFPGRFSGRQFSNSRSEMNVSTLELGDSALYLCASRVGQSGVTDTQYFGPGTRLTVL.

As concerns this clone: Sequencing ends 3 residues short of the CDR3 end; the germline J gene provides the rest. The V call is TRBV19, the J call TRBJ2-5; 7 bases are a match to TRBD1. Germline V gene data show CDR1 as LNHDA and CDR2 as SQIVND (reference sequence). CDR3 size: 13 residues. The V segment lost 4 bases and the J segment 1 base; nucleotides outside the gene matches: 0. The CDR3 loop is CASSRDSQETQYF. The CDR3 bases that were read are TGTGCCAGTAGTAGGGACAGCCAAGAGACC.

Turning to this clone: Read sequence stops 3 residues before the CDR3 end, and the germline J gene provides the missing end. The gene calls are TRBV7-2 and TRBJ1-3; D gene ambiguous. The CDR3 consists of 15 residues. CDR1 is SGHTA and CDR2 is FQGNSA in the germline V gene. V was pared by 5 bases and J by 0 bases, with 11 bases between. The part of the CDR3 DNA that was read is TGTGCCAGCAGCCCTCAGGTTACCTCTGGAAACACC. Translating gives CASSPQVTSGNT. The entire CDR3 protein is CASSPQVTSGNTIYF.

Remarks on this clone: The read comes to an end 3 residues before the CDR3 does, leaving the germline J gene to fill in the end. The chain uses TRBV20-1 and TRBJ2-7; D not resolved. The CDR3 loop spans 12 amino acids. Per germline, CDR1 DFQATT and CDR2 SNEGSKA (reference sequence). Trimming removed 0 bases from V and 3 bases from J, with 6 bases in between. The CDR3 sequence is CSARDNSYEQYF. CDR3 bases read: TGCAGTGCTAGAGACAACAGCTACGAG.

Details on this clone: The sequence runs out 3 residues before the end of the CDR3; the remainder is reconstructed from the germline J gene. V usage is TRBV7-9 and J usage is TRBJ1-2; D might be TRBD1 (5 bases). V lost 5 bases to trimming and J lost 2 bases, with 12 bases between them. Germline V gene data show CDR1 as SEHNR and CDR2 as FQNEAQ (reference sequence). This CDR3 has 14 residues. CDR3 in amino acids: CASSILDSNYGYTF. CDR3 DNA (partial): TGTGCCAGCAGCATCCTTGACAGCAACTATGGC. Full variable domain (outside the CDR3, taken from reference TRBV7-9 and TRBJ1-2): DTGVSQNPRHKITKRGQNVTFRCDPISEHNRLYWYRQTLGQGPEFLTYFQNEAQLEKSRLLSDRFSAERPKGSFSTLEIQRTEQGDSAMYLCASSILDSNYGYTFGSGTRLTVV.

Of note for this clone: The missing CDR3 end, 3 residues past where the read stops, is filled in from the germline J gene. This chain uses TRBV20-1 with TRBJ2-1; 13 bases align to TRBD2. Germline assignment: CDR1 DFQATT and CDR2 SNEGSKA (reference sequence). J gave up 4 bases and V 8 bases, and 11 bases lay outside the gene matches. This CDR3 has 16 residues. The part of the CDR3 DNA that was read is TGCAGTCTTCACGGGGGACTAGCGGGGTCATACAATGAG. This gives the protein CSLHGGLAGSYNE. Given in full, the CDR3 is CSLHGGLAGSYNEQFF.

On this clone: An end of the junction does not agree with germline; a read error may underlie this. The CDR3 goes on 3 residues after the read ends, and that part is filled in from the germline J gene. The J gene is TRBJ2-7, the V gene TRBV2; TRBD2 matches at 11 bases. CDR3 length equals 15 residues. The germline V gene encodes CDR1 SNHLY and CDR2 FYNNEI. This chain's CDR3 is CASREGSGRAHEQYF. Incomplete CDR3 DNA: TGTGCCAGCCGTGAAGGTAGCGGGAGGGCCCACGAG.

The covered CDR3 bases are TGTGCCAGCAGCTTAGTAGGGCAAGACGGC. Its translation is CASSLVGQDG. The entire CDR3 sequence reads CASSLVGQDGYTF. The rearrangement joins TRBV7-7 to TRBJ1-2, with D hard to call. The read terminates 3 residues before the CDR3 end, so the remaining end is supplied by the germline J gene. Germline V gene lookup returns CDR1 SSHAT and CDR2 FNYEAQ (reference sequence). The CDR3 runs to 13 residues.

Details on this clone: Read sequence stops 3 residues before the CDR3 end, and the germline J gene provides the missing end. V usage is TRBV19 and J usage is TRBJ2-4; 8 bases line up with TRBD1. This CDR3 has 13 residues. The germline CDR1 and CDR2 sequences are LNHDA and SQIVND (reference sequence). CDR3: CASSMTGEQGQYF. CDR3 DNA, as far as it was read: TGTGCCAGTAGTATGACAGGGGAACAGGGT. Using reference TRBV19 and TRBJ2-4 for the parts outside the CDR3, the full variable domain is DGGITQSPKYLFRKEGQNVTLSCEQNLNHDAMYWYRQDPGQGLRLIYYSQIVNDFQKGDIAEGYSVSREKKESFPLTVTSAQKNPTAFYLCASSMTGEQGQYFGAGTRLSVL.

Note on this clone: The CDR3 is cut off 3 residues early in the read; its end comes from the germline J gene. V gene TRBV5-1 combines with J gene TRBJ2-1; 9 bases fit TRBD2. This CDR3 region has 14 residues. J was trimmed by 9 bases and V by 5 bases; bases with no gene match: 9. The germline CDR1 and CDR2 sequences are SGHRS and YFSETQ. The covered CDR3 bases are TGCGCCAGCAGTCCCCGGACTAGCGTCAGTGAG. As protein: CASSPRTSVSE. The CDR3 reads in full as CASSPRTSVSEQFF. The whole variable domain, filled in from reference TRBV5-1 and TRBJ2-1, reads KAGVTQTPRYLIKTRGQQVTLSCSPISGHRSVSWYQQTPGQGLQFLFEYFSETQRNKGNFPGRFSGRQFSNSRSEMNVSTLELGDSALYLCASSPRTSVSEQFFGPGTRLTVL.

With respect to this clone: Read data end 3 residues before the CDR3 end; the end is taken from the germline J gene. The gene calls are TRBV18 and TRBJ1-3, with D possibly matching TRBD1 (5 bases). With 3 bases removed from V and 3 bases from J, the gap between germline ends came to 9 bases. This CDR3 is 14 amino acids long. Germline V gives CDR1 KGHSH, CDR2 LQKENI. Partial CDR3 DNA: TGTGCCAGCTCACCGGGGGGTGTTGGAAACACC. Translation: CASSPGGVGNT. The CDR3, in full, reads CASSPGGVGNTIYF.

On this clone itself: The read ends 3 residues early relative to the CDR3; the germline J gene fills the gap. The J gene is TRBJ1-1, the V gene TRBV29-1; a weak D match, TRBD1 (5 bases). The V gene's germline CDR1 is SQVTM and CDR2 ANQGSEA. Trimming took 8 bases from V and 0 from J, leaving 10 bases between them. The CDR3 has 12 residues. The part of the CDR3 DNA that was read is TGCAGCCCGGGGGGTGTGAACACTGAA. Its protein product is CSPGGVNTE. The whole CDR3 is CSPGGVNTEAFF. Full variable domain (outside the CDR3, taken from reference TRBV29-1 and TRBJ1-1): SAVISQKPSRDICQRGTSLTIQCQVDSQVTMMFWYRQQPGQSLTLIATANQGSEATYESGFVIDKFPISRPNLTFSTLTVSNMSPEDSSIYLCSPGGVNTEAFFGQGTRLTVV.

Of note for this clone: Read coverage stops 3 residues before the CDR3 terminus; the germline J gene supplies the remainder. V gene TRBV7-3 combines with J gene TRBJ2-3; 8 bases match TRBD2. The length of the CDR3 is 15 residues. Trimming cost V 5 bases and J 4 bases; bases outside gene matches: 8. CDR1 and CDR2 from the germline V gene are SGHTA and FQGTGA. CDR3 sequence reads: CASSRNSGESDTQYF. Partial CDR3 DNA: TGTGCCAGCAGCCGTAATAGCGGGGAATCAGATACG.

A word on this clone: The CDR3 end is not reached by the read, which stops 3 residues before it; the germline J gene fills it in. Other DNA variants within this sample encode the same CDR3. The chain has TRBV18 and TRBJ1-3, with a tentative D call TRBD1 (5 bases). CDR3 length equals 15 residues. The germline V gene has CDR1 KGHSH and CDR2 LQKENI. Trimming removed 5 bases at V and 0 bases at J, with 11 bases between. CDR3 bases read: TGTGCCAGCTCAGCCGCGACAGTCTCTGGAAACACC. Amino acid sequence: CASSAATVSGNT. The entire CDR3 protein is CASSAATVSGNTIYF.

Comment on this clone: The read falls 3 residues short of the CDR3 end, and the missing part is taken from the germline J gene. J is TRBJ2-3 and V is TRBV18; TRBD2 is a possible D gene (6 bases). The CDR3 has 16 residues. With 6 bases removed from V and 4 bases from J, the gap between germline ends came to 20 bases. Per germline, CDR1 KGHSH and CDR2 LQKENI. This CDR3 reads CASSRSSAHRADTQYF. The sequenced CDR3 bases are TGTGCCAGCTCGCGCTCTAGCGCCCATCGAGCAGATACG.